Shown below are 10 T cell receptor beta chains from a single sample sequenced in a study of T cell repertoires in cytomegalovirus infection (dated by TCRdb to between 2018 and 2021). Their cognate antigens are unknown. The reads were generated on an Illumina HiSeq 1500. The public reads were reanalyzed by TCRdb: fastp trimming at Q25, MiXCR alignment, in-frame beta chains only. For every CDR3 protein sequence, its rows merge into one entry that carries the most common genes and DNA. The sample table records about 830,000 distinct CDR3 sequences; approximately 29% of these occur just once. The top ten hold over 10% of the sample. Reading the label with the study, this specimen's treatment or condition is: in vitro stimulation with specific CMV peptide epitopes to enrich CMV-specific T cells. The sequenced sample was cultured CD8+ T cells from PBMCs, obtained from culture after CMV antigen stimulation. Receptors originate from a human donor in good health (CMV status not recorded). Some clones in this sample may be carry-over from other donors' samples.

The gene calls are TRBV12-3 or TRBV12-4 and TRBJ2-4; TRBD1 aligns across 7 bases. With V trimmed by 6 bases and J by 4 bases, 6 bases remained unmatched. This CDR3 comprises 14 residues. The CDR3 DNA follows: TGTGCCAGCAGCGCCCCGGGACAGAAAAACATTCAGTACTTC. It yields the protein CASSAPGQKNIQYF.

The chain couples TRBV27 to TRBJ1-2, with D hard to call. The germline CDR1 and CDR2 sequences are MNHEY and SMNVEV (reference sequence). The CDR3 runs to 13 residues. Trimming left V 6 bases short and J 3 bases short, with 11 bases between. The CDR3 DNA reads TGTGCCAGCAGGTTGGGCGGGGACTATGGCTACACCTTC. Translated: CASRLGGDYGYTF.

The chain combines TRBV7-9 with TRBJ1-2; D is possibly TRBD1 (6 bases). With 1 base removed from V and 5 bases from J, the gap between germline ends came to 20 bases. Germline loops: CDR1 SEHNR, CDR2 FQNEAQ (reference sequence). The CDR3 length is 17 residues. CDR3 coding DNA: TGTGCCAGCAGCTTAGAAAAACAGGGCCGCCCCATTTATGGCTACACCTTC. Translating it yields CASSLEKQGRPIYGYTF.

The table lists this clonotype with many counts. The rearrangement joins TRBV20-1 to TRBJ1-1; D unresolved. The CDR3 contains 14 residues. The V and J ends lost 0 bases and 3 bases respectively, with 11 bases between them. CDR1 is DFQATT, CDR2 SNEGSKA, per germline (reference sequence). Here the CDR3 reads CSARDASLDTEAFF. CDR3 DNA sequence: TGCAGTGCTAGAGACGCCAGTTTGGACACTGAAGCTTTCTTT.

The genes are TRBV5-6 and TRBJ2-7; perhaps TRBD2 as D (6 bases). The CDR3 covers 15 residues. The V and J ends lost 4 bases and 3 bases respectively, with 17 bases between them. The germline V gene encodes CDR1 SGHDT and CDR2 YYEEEE. CDR3 region: CASSTRWRGSYEQYF. The CDR3 region has the DNA TGTGCCAGCAGCACCCGTTGGAGGGGAAGCTACGAGCAGTACTTC.

Many counts were recorded for this clonotype. The chain has TRBV7-6 and TRBJ2-1; TRBD2 matches at 7 bases. This CDR3 region has 16 residues. Germline CDR1 and CDR2: SGHVS and FNYEAQ. J lost 4 bases, V lost 6 bases, and 12 bases had no gene match. The CDR3 here is CASSPTAGLSYNEQFF. For the CDR3, the DNA is TGTGCCAGCAGTCCCACAGCGGGACTATCTTACAATGAGCAGTTCTTC.

The V gene is TRBV4-1, the J gene TRBJ2-7; 7 bases align to TRBD1. This CDR3 has 15 residues. The V and J ends lost 2 bases and 2 bases, in that order; junction bases with no gene match: 6. Germline CDR1 is MGHRA and CDR2 is YSYEKL. This chain's CDR3 is CASSQLDRVPYEQYF. For the CDR3, the DNA is TGCGCCAGCAGCCAACTAGACAGGGTACCCTACGAGCAGTACTTC.

This clonotype was found a few times. The chain uses TRBV6-6 and TRBJ1-1; 7 bases line up with TRBD1. CDR3 length: 15 amino acids. In germline, CDR1 is MNHNY, CDR2 SVGAGI (reference sequence). After removal of 0 bases from V and 4 bases from J, the junction contained 5 bases not matched to a gene. CDR3 sequence reads: CASSYSGTAGTEAFF. The CDR3 DNA reads as TGTGCCAGCAGTTACTCCGGGACAGCAGGCACTGAAGCTTTCTTT.

This clonotype was detected only a few times. This sequence joins TRBV7-3 and TRBJ2-2; 10 bases are shared with TRBD1. The V gene end was trimmed by 5 bases and the J gene end by 2 bases; junction bases not matched to a gene: 11. Per germline, CDR1 SGHTA and CDR2 FQGTGA. This CDR3 has 18 amino acids. The CDR3 sequence: CASSQVNWDRGNTGELFF. CDR3 DNA sequence: TGTGCCAGCAGCCAAGTCAACTGGGACAGGGGTAACACCGGGGAGCTGTTTTTT.

Ten or more counts support this clonotype. CDR3 in DNA: TGTGCCAGCGTAAGGGCAACTGAAGCTTTCTTT. Its protein product is CASVRATEAFF. The V gene is TRBV6-5, the J gene TRBJ1-1; D is ambiguous. The CDR3 extends over 11 amino acids. From germline, CDR1 is MNHEY and CDR2 SVGAGI. Trimming took 8 bases from V and 5 from J, leaving 9 bases between them.